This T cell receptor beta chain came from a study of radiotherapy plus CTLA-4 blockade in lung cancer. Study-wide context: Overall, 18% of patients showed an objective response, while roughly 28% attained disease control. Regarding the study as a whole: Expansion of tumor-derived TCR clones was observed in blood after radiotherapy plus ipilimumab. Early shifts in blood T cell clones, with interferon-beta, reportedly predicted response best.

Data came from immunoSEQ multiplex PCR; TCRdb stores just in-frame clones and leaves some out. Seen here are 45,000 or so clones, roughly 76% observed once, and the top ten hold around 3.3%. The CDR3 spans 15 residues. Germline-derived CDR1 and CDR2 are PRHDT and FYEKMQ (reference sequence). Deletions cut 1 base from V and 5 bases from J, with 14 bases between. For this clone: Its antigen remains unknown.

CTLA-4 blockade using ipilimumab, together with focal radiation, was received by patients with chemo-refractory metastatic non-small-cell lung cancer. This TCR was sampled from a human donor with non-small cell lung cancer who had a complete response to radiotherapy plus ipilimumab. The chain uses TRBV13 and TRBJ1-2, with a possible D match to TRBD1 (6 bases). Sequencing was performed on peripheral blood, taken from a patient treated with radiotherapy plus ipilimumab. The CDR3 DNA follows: TGTGCCAGCAGCTTAGACGGGGGGCAGCTGTATGGCTACACCTTC. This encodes CASSLDGGQLYGYTF.